This T cell receptor (beta chain) was obtained from a study of T cell therapy after organ transplantation. Points from the study as a whole: Nonresponders had marked pretherapy clonal expansions and little post-therapy change. Both transferred clonotypes and endogenous ones absent from products apparently reconstituted. Few nonresponder expansions may reflect low coverage from poor CD8+ yield.

Looked up from germline, CDR1 is SGHTA and CDR2 is FQGNSA. J was trimmed by 3 bases and V by 3 bases; bases with no gene match: 7. This CDR3 has 18 amino acids. As for this clone: What it binds is not known.

This sample's time point: 4-8 weeks after completion of therapy. Drug-resistant or recurrent cytomegalovirus affected these solid-organ transplant recipient patients. Here immunoSEQ multiplex PCR was the method, and the copy in TCRdb shows in-frame clones only, minus some. The table includes fewer than 25,000 clones, around 82% detected once. Sequencing used CD8+ T cells from blood, obtained after autologous CMV-specific T cell therapy. This sequence originates from a human patient who had received a solid organ transplant and had CMV disease. Some of these T cells may belong to the graft donor. V and J are TRBV7-2 and TRBJ1-6; 11 bases match TRBD1. Here the CDR3 reads CASSFPGQGEVYNSPLHF. CDR3 in DNA: TGTGCCAGCAGCTTTCCGGGACAGGGGGAGGTCTATAATTCACCCCTCCACTTT. The complete variable domain, with remaining parts taken from reference TRBV7-2 and TRBJ1-6, reads GAGVSQSPSNKVTEKGKDVELRCDPISGHTALYWYRQSLGQGLEFLIYFQGNSAPDKSGLPSDRFSAERTGGSVSTLTIQRTQQEDSAVYLCASSFPGQGEVYNSPLHFGNGTRLTVT.